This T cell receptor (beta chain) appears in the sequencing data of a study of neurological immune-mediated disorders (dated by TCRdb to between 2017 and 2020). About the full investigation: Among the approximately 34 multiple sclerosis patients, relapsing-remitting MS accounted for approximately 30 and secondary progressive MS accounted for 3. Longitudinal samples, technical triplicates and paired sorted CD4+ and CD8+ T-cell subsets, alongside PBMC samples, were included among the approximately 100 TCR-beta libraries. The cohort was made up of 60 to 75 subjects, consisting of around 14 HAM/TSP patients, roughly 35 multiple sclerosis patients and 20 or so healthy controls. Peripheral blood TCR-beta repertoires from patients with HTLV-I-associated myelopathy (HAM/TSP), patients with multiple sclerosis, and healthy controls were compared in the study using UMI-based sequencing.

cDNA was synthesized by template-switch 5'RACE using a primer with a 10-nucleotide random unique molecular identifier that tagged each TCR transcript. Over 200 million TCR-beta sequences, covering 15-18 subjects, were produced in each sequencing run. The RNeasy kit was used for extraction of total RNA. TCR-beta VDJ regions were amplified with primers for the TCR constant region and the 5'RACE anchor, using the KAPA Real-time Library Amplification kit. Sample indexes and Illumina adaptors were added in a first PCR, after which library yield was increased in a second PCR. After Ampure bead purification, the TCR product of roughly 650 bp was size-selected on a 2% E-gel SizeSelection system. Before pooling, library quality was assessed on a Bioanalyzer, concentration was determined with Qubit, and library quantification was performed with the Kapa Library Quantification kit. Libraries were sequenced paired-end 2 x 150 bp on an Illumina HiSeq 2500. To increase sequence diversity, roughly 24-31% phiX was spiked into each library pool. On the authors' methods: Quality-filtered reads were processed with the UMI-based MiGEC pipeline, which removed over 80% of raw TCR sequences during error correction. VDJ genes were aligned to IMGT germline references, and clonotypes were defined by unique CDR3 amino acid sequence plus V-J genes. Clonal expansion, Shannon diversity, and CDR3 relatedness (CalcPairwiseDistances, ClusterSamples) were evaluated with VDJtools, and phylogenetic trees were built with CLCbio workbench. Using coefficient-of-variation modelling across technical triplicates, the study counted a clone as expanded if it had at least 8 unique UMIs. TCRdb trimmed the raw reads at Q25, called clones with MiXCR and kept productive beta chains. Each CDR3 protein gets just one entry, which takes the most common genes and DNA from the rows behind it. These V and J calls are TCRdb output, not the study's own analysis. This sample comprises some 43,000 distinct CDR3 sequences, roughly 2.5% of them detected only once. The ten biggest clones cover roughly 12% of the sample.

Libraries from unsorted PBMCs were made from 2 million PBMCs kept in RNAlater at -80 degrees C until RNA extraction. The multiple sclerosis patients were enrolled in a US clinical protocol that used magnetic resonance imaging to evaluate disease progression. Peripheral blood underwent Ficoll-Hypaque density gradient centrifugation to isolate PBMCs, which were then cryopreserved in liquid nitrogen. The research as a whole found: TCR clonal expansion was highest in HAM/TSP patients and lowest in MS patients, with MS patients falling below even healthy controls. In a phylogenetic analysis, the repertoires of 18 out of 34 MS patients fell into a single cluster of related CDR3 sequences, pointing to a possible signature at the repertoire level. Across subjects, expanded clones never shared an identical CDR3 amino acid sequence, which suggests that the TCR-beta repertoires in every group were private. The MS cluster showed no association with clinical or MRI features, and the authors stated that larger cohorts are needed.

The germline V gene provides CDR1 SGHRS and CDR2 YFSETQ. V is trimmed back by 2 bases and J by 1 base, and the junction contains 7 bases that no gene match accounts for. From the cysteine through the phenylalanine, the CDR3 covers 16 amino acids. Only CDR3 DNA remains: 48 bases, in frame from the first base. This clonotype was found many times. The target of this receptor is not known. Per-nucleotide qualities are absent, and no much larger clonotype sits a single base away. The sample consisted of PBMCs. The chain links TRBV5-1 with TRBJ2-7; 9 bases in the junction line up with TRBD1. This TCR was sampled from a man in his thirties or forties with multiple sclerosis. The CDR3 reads CASSFDEGTGSYEQYF. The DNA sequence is TGCGCCAGCAGCTTCGACGAAGGGACAGGGTCCTACGAGCAGTACTTC.